The clone carrying this TCR beta chain was counted a few times. The antigen remains undetermined. Amplification of TCR beta CDR3 regions used RNA as the template. The primer set for the first-round RT-PCR of the TCR CDR3 was HTBI. TCRdb itself ran the multiplex PCR reads through MiXCR, one entry per CDR3 protein. The sample carries 600,000 to 800,000 distinct CDR3 sequences, 35% recorded once. Subjects aged 18 to 65 presented with newly diagnosed hyperthyroidism of less than 2 months' duration. CDR1 SGHAT and CDR2 FQNNGV come from the germline V gene. The CDR3 extends over 17 amino acids. V was pared by 2 bases and J by 1 base, with 17 bases between. The sample comes from a study of T cells in Graves' hyperthyroidism and ophthalmopathy. Study-level points and caveats: Separating ophthalmopathy from stable hyperthyroidism was achieved by a 13 V-J model.

The sequencing sample was made of blood. The TCR sequence derives from a woman in her 40s with Graves' hyperthyroidism. The V call is TRBV11-2, the J call TRBJ2-5; possibly TRBD2 for D (7 bases). The CDR3 here is CASSLRGGPTRQETQYF. For the CDR3, the DNA is TGTGCCAGCAGCTTAAGGGGGGGCCCGACGCGCCAAGAGACCCAGTACTTC.